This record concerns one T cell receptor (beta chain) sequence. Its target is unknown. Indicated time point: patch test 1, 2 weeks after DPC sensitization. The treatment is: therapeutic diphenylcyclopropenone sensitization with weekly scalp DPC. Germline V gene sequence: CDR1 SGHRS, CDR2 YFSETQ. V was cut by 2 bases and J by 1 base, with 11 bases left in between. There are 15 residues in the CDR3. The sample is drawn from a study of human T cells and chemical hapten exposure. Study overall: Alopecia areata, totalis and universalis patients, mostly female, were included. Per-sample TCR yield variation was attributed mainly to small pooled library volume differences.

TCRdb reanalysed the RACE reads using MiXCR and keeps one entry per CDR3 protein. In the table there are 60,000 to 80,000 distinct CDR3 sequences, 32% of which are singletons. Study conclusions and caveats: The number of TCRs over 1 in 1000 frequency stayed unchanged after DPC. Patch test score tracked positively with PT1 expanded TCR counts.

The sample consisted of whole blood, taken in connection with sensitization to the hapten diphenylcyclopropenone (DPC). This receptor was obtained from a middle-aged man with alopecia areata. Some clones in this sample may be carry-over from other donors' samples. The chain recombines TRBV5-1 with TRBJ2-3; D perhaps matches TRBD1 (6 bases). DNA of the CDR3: TGCGCCAGCAGCTTCACAGGGTTCGGCACAGATACGCAGTATTTT. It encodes CASSFTGFGTDTQYF.